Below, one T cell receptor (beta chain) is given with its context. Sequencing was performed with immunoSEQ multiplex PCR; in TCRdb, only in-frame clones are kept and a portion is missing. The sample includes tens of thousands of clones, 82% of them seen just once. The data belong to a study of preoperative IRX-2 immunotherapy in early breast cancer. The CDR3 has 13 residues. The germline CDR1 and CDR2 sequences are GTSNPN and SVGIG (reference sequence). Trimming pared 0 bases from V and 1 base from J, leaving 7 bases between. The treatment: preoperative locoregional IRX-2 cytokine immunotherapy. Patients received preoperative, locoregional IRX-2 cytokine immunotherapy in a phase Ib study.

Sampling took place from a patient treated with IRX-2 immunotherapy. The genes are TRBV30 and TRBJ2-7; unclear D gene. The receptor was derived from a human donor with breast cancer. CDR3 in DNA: TGTGCCTGGAGTGTAATGGGTTCCTACGAGCAGTACTTC. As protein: CAWSVMGSYEQYF.